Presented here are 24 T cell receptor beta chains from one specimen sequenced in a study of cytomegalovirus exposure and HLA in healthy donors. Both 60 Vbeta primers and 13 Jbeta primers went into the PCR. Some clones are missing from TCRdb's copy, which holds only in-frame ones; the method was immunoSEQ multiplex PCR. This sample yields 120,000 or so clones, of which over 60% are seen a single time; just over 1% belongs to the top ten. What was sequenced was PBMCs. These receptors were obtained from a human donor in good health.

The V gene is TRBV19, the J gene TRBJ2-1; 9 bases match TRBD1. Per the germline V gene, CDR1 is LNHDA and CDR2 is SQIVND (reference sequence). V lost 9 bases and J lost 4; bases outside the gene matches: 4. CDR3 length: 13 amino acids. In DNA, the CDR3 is TGTGCCAGCGGGACAGGGCCTTACAATGAGCAGTTCTTC. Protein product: CASGTGPYNEQFF.

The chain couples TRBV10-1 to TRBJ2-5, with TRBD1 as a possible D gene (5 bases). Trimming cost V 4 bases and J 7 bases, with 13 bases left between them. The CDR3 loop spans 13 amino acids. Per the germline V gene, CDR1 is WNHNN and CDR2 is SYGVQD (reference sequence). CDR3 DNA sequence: TGCGCCAGCAGTGCGGGCCCTACAGGGACCCAGTACTTC. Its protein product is CASSAGPTGTQYF.

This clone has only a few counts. Here the CDR3 reads CASSQGDGGEKLFF. CDR3 DNA: TGCGCCAGCAGCCAAGGTGACGGCGGGGAAAAACTGTTTTTT. The gene calls are TRBV4-1 and TRBJ1-4; no definite D call. Germline V CDR1 and CDR2: MGHRA, YSYEKL. This CDR3 has 14 amino acids. V was shortened by 1 base and J by 8 bases, with 11 bases between the two germline ends.

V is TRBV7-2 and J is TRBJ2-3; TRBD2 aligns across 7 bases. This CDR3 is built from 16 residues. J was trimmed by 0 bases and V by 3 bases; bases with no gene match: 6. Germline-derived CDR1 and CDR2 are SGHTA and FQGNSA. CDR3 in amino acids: CASSFGGGFSTDTQYF. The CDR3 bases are TGTGCCAGCAGCTTTGGGGGGGGATTTAGCACAGATACGCAGTATTTT.

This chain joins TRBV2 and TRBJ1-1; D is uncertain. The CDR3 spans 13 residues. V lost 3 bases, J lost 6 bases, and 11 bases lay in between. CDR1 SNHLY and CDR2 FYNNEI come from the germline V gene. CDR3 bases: TGTGCCAGCAGTGATTCCCGCCAGTCTGAAGCTTTCTTT. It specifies CASSDSRQSEAFF.

In nucleotides, the CDR3 is TGCGCCAGCAGTGAGCCCGAGTCGAAATACCTGCAAGCTTTCTTT. Translated, it gives CASSEPESKYLQAFF. V gene TRBV10-2 combines with J gene TRBJ1-1; no firm D call. Germline CDR1 and CDR2: WSHSY and SAAADI. Trimming removed 2 bases at V and 9 bases at J, with 19 bases between. The CDR3 totals 15 residues.

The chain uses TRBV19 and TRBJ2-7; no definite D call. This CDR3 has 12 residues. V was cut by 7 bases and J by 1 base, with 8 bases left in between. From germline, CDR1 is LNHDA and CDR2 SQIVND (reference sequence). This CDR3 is CASMSPSYEQYF. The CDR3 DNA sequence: TGTGCCAGTATGAGCCCATCCTACGAGCAGTACTTC.

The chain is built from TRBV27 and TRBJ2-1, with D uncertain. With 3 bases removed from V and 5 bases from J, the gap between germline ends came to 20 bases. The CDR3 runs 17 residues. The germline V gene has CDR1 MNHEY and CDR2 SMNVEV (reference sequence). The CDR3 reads CASSFSHYTRFDNEQFF. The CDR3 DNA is TGTGCCAGCAGTTTCTCCCACTACACCCGTTTTGACAATGAGCAGTTCTTC.

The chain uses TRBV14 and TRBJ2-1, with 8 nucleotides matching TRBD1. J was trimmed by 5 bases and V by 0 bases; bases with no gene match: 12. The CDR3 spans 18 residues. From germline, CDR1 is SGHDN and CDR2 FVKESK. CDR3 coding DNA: TGTGCCAGCAGCCAAGATGACAGGGACAGGCTTTCTAACAATGAGCAGTTCTTC. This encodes CASSQDDRDRLSNNEQFF. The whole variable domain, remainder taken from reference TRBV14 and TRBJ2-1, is EAGVTQFPSHSVIEKGQTVTLRCDPISGHDNLYWYRRVMGKEIKFLLHFVKESKQDESGMPNNRFLAERTGGTYSTLKVQPAELEDSGVYFCASSQDDRDRLSNNEQFFGPGTRLTVL.

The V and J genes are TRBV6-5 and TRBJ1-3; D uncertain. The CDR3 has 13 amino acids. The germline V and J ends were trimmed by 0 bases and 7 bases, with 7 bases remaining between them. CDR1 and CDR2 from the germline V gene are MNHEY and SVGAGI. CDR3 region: CASSYSIRNTIYF. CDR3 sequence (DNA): TGTGCCAGCAGTTACTCGATCAGGAACACCATATATTTT.

The DNA of the CDR3 is TGTGCCAGCAGCGAACAGCGGACGGGGAACACTGAAGCTTTCTTT. Its translation is CASSEQRTGNTEAFF. V is TRBV7-9 and J is TRBJ1-1; D call uncertain. The germline V and J ends were trimmed by 5 bases and 1 base, with 14 bases remaining between them. Germline CDR1 and CDR2: SEHNR and FQNEAQ (reference sequence). CDR3 length equals 15 residues.

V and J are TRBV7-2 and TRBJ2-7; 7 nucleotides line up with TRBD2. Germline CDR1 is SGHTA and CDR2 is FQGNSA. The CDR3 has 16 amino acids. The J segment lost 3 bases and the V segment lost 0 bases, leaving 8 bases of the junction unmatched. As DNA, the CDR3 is TGTGCCAGCAGCTTAGCGTGGGGCCTAGCGGACTACGAGCAGTACTTC. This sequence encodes CASSLAWGLADYEQYF.

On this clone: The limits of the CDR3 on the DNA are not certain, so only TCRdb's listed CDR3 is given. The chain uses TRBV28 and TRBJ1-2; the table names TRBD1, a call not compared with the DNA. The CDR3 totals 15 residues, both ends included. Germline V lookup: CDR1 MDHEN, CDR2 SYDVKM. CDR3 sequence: CASSFFGQQVYGYTF.

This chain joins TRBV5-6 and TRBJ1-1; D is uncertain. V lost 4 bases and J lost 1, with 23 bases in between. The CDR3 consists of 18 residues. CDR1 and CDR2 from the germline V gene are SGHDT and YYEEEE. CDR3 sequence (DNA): TGTGCCAGCAGCACCAAGGCTGGGCGCTTCTTCGGGAACACTGAAGCTTTCTTT. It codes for CASSTKAGRFFGNTEAFF.

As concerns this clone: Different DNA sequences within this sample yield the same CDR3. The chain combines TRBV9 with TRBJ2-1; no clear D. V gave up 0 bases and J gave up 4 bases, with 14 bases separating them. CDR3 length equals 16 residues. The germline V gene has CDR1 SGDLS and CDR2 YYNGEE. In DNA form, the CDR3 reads TGTGCCAGCAGCGTAGGAGGTACCAGCTCTTACAATGAGCAGTTCTTC. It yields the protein CASSVGGTSSYNEQFF.

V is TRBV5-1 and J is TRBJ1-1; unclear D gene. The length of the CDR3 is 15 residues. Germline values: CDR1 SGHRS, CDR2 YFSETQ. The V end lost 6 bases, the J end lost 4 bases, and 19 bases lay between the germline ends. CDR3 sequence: CASKTSPSGATEAFF. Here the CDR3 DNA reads TGCGCCAGCAAGACCAGTCCGTCGGGAGCCACTGAAGCTTTCTTT.

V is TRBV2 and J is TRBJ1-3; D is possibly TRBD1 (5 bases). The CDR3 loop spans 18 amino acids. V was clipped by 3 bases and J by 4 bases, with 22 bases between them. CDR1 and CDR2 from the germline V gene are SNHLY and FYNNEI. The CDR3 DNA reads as TGTGCCAGCAGTGATATGGCAGGGAAAACCTTGGCCGGAAACACCATATATTTT. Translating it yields CASSDMAGKTLAGNTIYF.

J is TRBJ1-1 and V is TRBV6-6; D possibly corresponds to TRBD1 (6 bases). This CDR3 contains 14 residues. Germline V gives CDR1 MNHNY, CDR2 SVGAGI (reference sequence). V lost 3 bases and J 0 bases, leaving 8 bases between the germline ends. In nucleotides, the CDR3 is TGTGCCAGCAGTTATTCAGGGGTGAACACTGAAGCTTTCTTT. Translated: CASSYSGVNTEAFF.

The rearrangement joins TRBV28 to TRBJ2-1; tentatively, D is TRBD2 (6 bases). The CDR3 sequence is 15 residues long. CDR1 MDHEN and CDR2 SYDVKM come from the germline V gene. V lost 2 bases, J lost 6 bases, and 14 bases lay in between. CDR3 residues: CASSLIRGTPNEQFF. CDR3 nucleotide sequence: TGTGCCAGCAGTTTAATTCGGGGGACCCCCAATGAGCAGTTCTTC.

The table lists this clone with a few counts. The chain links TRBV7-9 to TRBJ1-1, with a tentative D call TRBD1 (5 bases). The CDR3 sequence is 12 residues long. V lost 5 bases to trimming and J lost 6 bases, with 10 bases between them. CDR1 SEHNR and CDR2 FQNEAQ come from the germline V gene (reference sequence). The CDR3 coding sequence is TGTGCCAGCAGCGGGGCCCGACCTGAAGCTTTCTTT. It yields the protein CASSGARPEAFF.

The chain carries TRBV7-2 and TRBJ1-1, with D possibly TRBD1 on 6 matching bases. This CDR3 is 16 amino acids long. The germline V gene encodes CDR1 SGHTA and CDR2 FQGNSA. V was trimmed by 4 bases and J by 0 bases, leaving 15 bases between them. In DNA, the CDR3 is TGTGCCAGCAGCTCCCTCCGGGGGGGCCTGAACACTGAAGCTTTCTTT. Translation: CASSSLRGGLNTEAFF.

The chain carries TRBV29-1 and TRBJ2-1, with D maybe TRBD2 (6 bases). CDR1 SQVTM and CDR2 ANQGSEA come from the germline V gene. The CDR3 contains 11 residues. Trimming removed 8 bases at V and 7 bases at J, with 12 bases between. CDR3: CSLAAGNEQFF. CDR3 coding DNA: TGCAGCCTCGCGGCGGGGAATGAGCAGTTCTTC.

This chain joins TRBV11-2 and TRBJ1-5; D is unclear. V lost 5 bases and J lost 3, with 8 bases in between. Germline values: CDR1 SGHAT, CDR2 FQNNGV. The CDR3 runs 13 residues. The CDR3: CASSPGPNQPQHF. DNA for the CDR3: TGTGCCAGCAGCCCAGGCCCCAATCAGCCCCAGCATTTT.

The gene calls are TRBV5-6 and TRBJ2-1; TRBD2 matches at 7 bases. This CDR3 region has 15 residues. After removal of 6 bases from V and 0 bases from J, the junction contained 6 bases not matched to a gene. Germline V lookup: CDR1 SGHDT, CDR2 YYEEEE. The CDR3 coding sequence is TGTGCCAGCACCCGGGGGGTTACCTCCTACAATGAGCAGTTCTTC. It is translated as CASTRGVTSYNEQFF.